Below, 8 T cell receptor beta chains from the same sample are listed, as sequenced in a study of T cells after yellow fever vaccination. TCRdb used MiXCR to reprocess the 5' RACE reads, holding one entry per CDR3 protein. This table holds under 200,000 distinct CDR3 sequences, approximately 6.8% found once. Sequenced material: CD4+ T cells sorted from PBMCs, taken around 5 days after the first yellow fever vaccination. The receptors were gathered from a man aged 18 to 30 who received the YFV17D yellow fever vaccine.

Worth noting for this clonotype: The germline gene is not matched at one end of the junction; a read error may be the cause. The V call is TRBV10-3, the J call TRBJ2-2, with D perhaps matching TRBD2 (5 bases). The CDR3 spans 14 residues. CDR1 and CDR2 from the germline V gene are ENHRY and SYGVKD. This CDR3 reads CAIRGSVDPGEMFF. The DNA of the CDR3 is TGTGCCATCAGAGGGTCCGTAGACCCCGGGGAGATGTTTTTT.

At least ten counts were recorded for this clonotype. V and J are TRBV6-5 and TRBJ2-4, with D uncertain. Germline V gene lookup returns CDR1 MNHEY and CDR2 SVGAGI. Trimming shortened V by 0 bases and J by 0 bases, and 9 bases separated the two germline ends. The CDR3 is 16 amino acids. The CDR3 protein is CASSYSIGLAKNIQYF. Written as DNA, the CDR3 is TGTGCCAGCAGTTACTCCATAGGGCTAGCCAAAAACATTCAGTACTTC.

The chain employs TRBV4-1 and TRBJ2-7, with TRBD2 matching 7 bases. The CDR3 has 16 amino acids. Germline V gene sequence: CDR1 MGHRA, CDR2 YSYEKL. The V segment lost 0 bases and the J segment 3 bases; nucleotides outside the gene matches: 8. The CDR3 region has the DNA TGCGCCAGCAGCCAAGATCTGGGCCTAGCGGTCTACGAGCAGTACGTC. It codes for CASSQDLGLAVYEQYV.

This clonotype showed up just a few times. The chain joins TRBV7-3 to TRBJ2-1, with 7 bases lining up with TRBD2. Germline V gene data show CDR1 as SGHTA and CDR2 as FQGTGA. The CDR3 runs 15 residues. V was clipped by 6 bases and J by 0 bases; unmatched bases: 5. CDR3 loop: CASSLSGDSYNEQFF. The DNA for the CDR3 is TGTGCCAGCAGTCTCAGCGGGGACTCCTACAATGAGCAGTTCTTC.

This chain uses TRBV29-1 with TRBJ1-2, with TRBD1 as a possible D gene (5 bases). Trimming cost V 1 base and J 0 bases, with 9 bases left between them. This CDR3 contains 14 residues. Germline CDR1 reads SQVTM; CDR2 reads ANQGSEA. CDR3 in amino acids: CSVEVGVANYGYTF. The DNA for the CDR3 is TGCAGCGTTGAAGTAGGGGTAGCTAACTATGGCTACACCTTC.

The chain has TRBV3-1 and TRBJ1-6; the D is unclear. The V gene lost 3 bases and the J gene lost 8 bases, with 14 bases spanning the gap. The germline CDR1 and CDR2 sequences are LGHDT and YNNKEL (reference sequence). This CDR3 is 15 amino acids long. CDR3 sequence (DNA): TGTGCCAGCAGCCAGGGCCAAATTTACGATTCACCCCTCCACTTT. Amino acid sequence: CASSQGQIYDSPLHF. The variable domain in full, completed from reference TRBV3-1 and TRBJ1-6, reads DTAVSQTPKYLVTQMGNDKSIKCEQNLGHDTMYWYKQDSKKFLKIMFSYNNKELIINETVPNRFSPKSPDKAHLNLHINSLELGDSAVYFCASSQGQIYDSPLHFGNGTRLTVT.

V gene TRBV4-3 combines with J gene TRBJ2-1; a possible D gene is TRBD1 (5 bases). The CDR3 length is 15 residues. Germline CDR1 and CDR2: LGHNA and YSLEER. Trimming removed 0 bases at V and 12 bases at J, with 18 bases between. CDR3 DNA: TGCGCCAGCAGCCAAGATCGGAGACCTACAGGTTGGCAGTTCTTC. Translation gives CASSQDRRPTGWQFF.

This clonotype was seen repeatedly, ten times or more. A read error may produce the germline difference seen at one junction end. The chain combines TRBV7-2 with TRBJ2-5; 10 nucleotides line up with TRBD2. CDR3 size: 14 residues. Germline CDR1 SGHTA, CDR2 FQGNSA. CDR3 residues: CASSTGLAAETQYF. The DNA for the CDR3 is TGCGCCAGCAGCACCGGACTAGCGGCGGAGACCCAGTACTTC.